The 19 T cell receptor beta chains given below trace back to one sample, sequenced in a study of blood T cell repertoires in COVID-19. Some clones are missing from TCRdb's copy, which holds only in-frame ones; the method was immunoSEQ multiplex PCR. The table shows about 200,000 clones, with 86% occurring only once. The sample was peripheral blood. These receptors all stem from a woman in her 50s with acute or convalescent COVID-19.

The chain recombines TRBV7-8 with TRBJ1-1, with 10 bases aligning to TRBD1. Germline V gives CDR1 SGHVS, CDR2 FQNEAQ. V trimming: 5 bases; J trimming: 1 base; junction bases outside the gene matches: 4. The CDR3 extends over 15 amino acids. CDR3 DNA: TGTGCCAGCAGCCCGGGACAGGGGCCGAACACTGAAGCTTTCTTT. This sequence encodes CASSPGQGPNTEAFF.

V usage is TRBV30 and J usage is TRBJ2-7, with D maybe TRBD2 (6 bases). Looked up from germline, CDR1 is GTSNPN and CDR2 is SVGIG (reference sequence). The V gene lost 2 bases and the J gene lost 0 bases, with 11 bases spanning the gap. This CDR3 comprises 14 residues. CDR3 protein: CAWSPGTPSYEQYF. The CDR3 coding sequence is TGTGCCTGGAGTCCCGGGACTCCCTCCTACGAGCAGTACTTC. Using reference TRBV30 and TRBJ2-7 for the parts outside the CDR3, the full variable domain is SQTIHQWPATLVQPVGSPLSLECTVEGTSNPNLYWYRQAAGRGLQLLFYSVGIGQISSEVPQNLSASRPQDRQFILSSKKLLLSDSGFYLCAWSPGTPSYEQYFGPGTRLTVT.

The chain carries TRBV24-1 and TRBJ2-2; 7 nucleotides agree with TRBD1. The CDR3 totals 15 residues. CDR1 is KGHDR and CDR2 is SFDVKD in the germline V gene. The J segment lost 0 bases and the V segment lost 4 bases, leaving 1 base of the junction unmatched. The CDR3 protein is CATSEGTANTGELFF. The CDR3 DNA sequence: TGTGCCACCAGTGAGGGGACAGCGAACACCGGGGAGCTGTTTTTT.

This clone occurred a few times. The chain couples TRBV4-1 to TRBJ2-7; TRBD1 aligns across 7 bases. CDR1 and CDR2 (germline): MGHRA, YSYEKL. V was clipped by 2 bases and J by 4 bases; unmatched bases: 8. The CDR3 length is 15 residues. The CDR3 loop reads CASSQSGTVAYEQYF. CDR3 coding DNA: TGCGCCAGCAGCCAATCCGGGACAGTCGCGTACGAGCAGTACTTC.

The chain employs TRBV18 and TRBJ1-4; 7 positions match TRBD1. Germline assignment: CDR1 KGHSH and CDR2 LQKENI. The CDR3 spans 14 residues. The V and J ends lost 6 bases and 4 bases, in that order; junction bases with no gene match: 5. This CDR3 is CASSFGTDNEKLFF. The CDR3 nucleotides are TGTGCCAGCTCCTTCGGGACAGATAATGAAAAACTGTTTTTT.

The chain links TRBV5-4 to TRBJ1-2; the D gene is possibly TRBD1 (5 bases). V lost 4 bases and J 3 bases, leaving 13 bases between the germline ends. CDR1 and CDR2 (germline): SGHNT, YYREEE (reference sequence). The CDR3 covers 14 residues. The CDR3 DNA reads TGTGCCAGCAGCGCCATACAGGCGCACTATGGCTACACCTTC. Residues: CASSAIQAHYGYTF. Full variable domain (rest looked up from reference TRBV5-4 and TRBJ1-2): ETGVTQSPTHLIKTRGQQVTLRCSSQSGHNTVSWYQQALGQGPQFIFQYYREEENGRGNFPPRFSGLQFPNYSSELNVNALELDDSALYLCASSAIQAHYGYTFGSGTRLTVV.

This clone was found a few times. The genes are TRBV5-5 and TRBJ1-3; no definite D call. The CDR3 loop spans 16 amino acids. Germline-derived CDR1 and CDR2 are SGHKS and YYEKEE (reference sequence). V was cut by 0 bases and J by 0 bases, with 10 bases left in between. The CDR3 loop is CASSLAIGSSGNTIYF. In DNA, the CDR3 is TGTGCCAGCAGCTTGGCCATCGGGAGCTCTGGAAACACCATATATTTT.

This chain joins TRBV9 and TRBJ2-3; 13 nucleotides line up with TRBD2. The CDR3 is 18 amino acids. Germline CDR1 reads SGDLS; CDR2 reads YYNGEE. Germline trimming cut 3 bases from V and 6 bases from J; bases unmatched to any gene: 13. The CDR3 nucleotides are TGTGCCAGCAGCGCTTACCGGACTAGCGGGGGATACGAGGATACGCAGTATTTT. This translates into CASSAYRTSGGYEDTQYF.

This chain links TRBV19 with TRBJ1-1, with 7 bases aligning to TRBD1. Germline CDR1 is LNHDA and CDR2 is SQIVND (reference sequence). The V gene end was trimmed by 8 bases and the J gene end by 0 bases; junction bases not matched to a gene: 15. This CDR3 has 17 residues. In DNA form, the CDR3 reads TGTGCCAGTTCTCCTCTGGGACAGTGGGGCATGAACACTGAAGCTTTCTTT. This codes for CASSPLGQWGMNTEAFF.

The CDR3 region is CASSPIGGNPTDTQYF. CDR3 nucleotide sequence: TGTGCCAGCAGCCCGATCGGGGGGAATCCCACAGATACGCAGTATTTT. The chain couples TRBV7-9 to TRBJ2-3; 7 bases are shared with TRBD2. V dropped 5 bases and J dropped 2; count of bases not matched to a gene: 10. Per the germline V gene, CDR1 is SEHNR and CDR2 is FQNEAQ (reference sequence). The CDR3 sequence is 16 residues long.

The chain carries TRBV6-5 and TRBJ2-1, with a weak D call TRBD2 (5 bases). The ends were cut back, 0 bases at V and 6 bases at J, with 12 bases in the middle. Germline V gene sequence: CDR1 MNHEY, CDR2 SVGAGI. The CDR3 spans 15 residues. Here the CDR3 DNA reads TGTGCCAGCAGTTACTCGAGGCTAGCTGGCAATGAGCAGTTCTTC. Translation: CASSYSRLAGNEQFF.

The rearrangement uses TRBV5-1 and TRBJ1-1, with a tentative D call TRBD1 (5 bases). Germline V gene sequence: CDR1 SGHRS, CDR2 YFSETQ. The CDR3 has 14 amino acids. Trimming removed 0 bases from V and 4 bases from J, with 10 bases in between. The CDR3 DNA sequence: TGCGCCAGCAGCTTGGGACTGGGGGGCACTGAAGCTTTCTTT. It yields the protein CASSLGLGGTEAFF.

The CDR3 nucleotides are TGTGCCAGCAGTCCCCCCCTGTCGGGAGGGCGAAGGAATGAGCAGTTCTTC. As protein: CASSPPLSGGRRNEQFF. V gene TRBV27 combines with J gene TRBJ2-1; 8 bases line up with TRBD2. The junction had 16 bases not matched to a gene; V was cut back by 5 bases and J by 7 bases. CDR1 is MNHEY and CDR2 is SMNVEV in the germline V gene (reference sequence). The CDR3 has 17 residues.

This clone has just one count. The CDR3 sequence is CASSEASGKDTQYF. CDR3 nucleotide sequence: TGTGCCAGCAGTGAAGCTAGCGGGAAAGATACGCAGTATTTT. This chain joins TRBV2 and TRBJ2-3, with 8 bases identical to TRBD2. CDR3 length equals 14 residues. Germline V gene lookup returns CDR1 SNHLY and CDR2 FYNNEI. Losses at the gene ends were 0 bases for V and 5 bases for J; bases not matched to a gene: 1.

V is TRBV4-2 and J is TRBJ1-3; maybe TRBD1 (5 bases). The CDR3 length is 15 residues. V was clipped by 1 base and J by 3 bases, with 10 bases between them. Germline V CDR1 and CDR2: LGHNA, YNFKEQ. The CDR3, as DNA: TGTGCCAGCAGCCAAGGCAGCGGGGGTGGAAACACCATATATTTT. It is translated as CASSQGSGGGNTIYF.

This clone was observed a few times. V is TRBV7-9 and J is TRBJ1-1; perhaps TRBD1 as D (5 bases). Trimming took 5 bases from V and 1 from J, leaving 17 bases between them. The CDR3 contains 16 residues. Germline CDR1 SEHNR, CDR2 FQNEAQ (reference sequence). The CDR3 region is CASSPTYLTENTEAFF. The DNA of the CDR3 is TGTGCCAGCAGCCCGACCTACCTGACAGAGAACACTGAAGCTTTCTTT.

The chain carries TRBV19 and TRBJ1-2, with TRBD1 as a possible D gene (6 bases). V lost 4 bases and J lost 1, with 19 bases in between. The CDR3 has 17 residues. In germline, CDR1 is LNHDA, CDR2 SQIVND (reference sequence). The CDR3, as DNA: TGTGCCAGTAGTACATGGACAGCTCCAACCAATAACTATGGCTACACCTTC. Translating gives CASSTWTAPTNNYGYTF.

This clone has only one observation. The genes are TRBV6-5 and TRBJ2-1, with 11 bases matching TRBD2. Germline assignment: CDR1 MNHEY and CDR2 SVGAGI. The CDR3 spans 13 residues. J was trimmed by 9 bases and V by 6 bases; bases with no gene match: 4. The CDR3 loop is CASRLAGGSEQFF. The DNA of the CDR3 is TGTGCCAGCAGGCTAGCGGGGGGTAGTGAGCAGTTCTTC.

This chain links TRBV5-6 with TRBJ1-2, with 9 nucleotides matching TRBD1. The trim removed 0 bases at V and 8 bases at J, leaving 8 bases unmatched. Germline V gene sequence: CDR1 SGHDT, CDR2 YYEEEE. This CDR3 contains 15 residues. CDR3 bases: TGTGCCAGCAGCTTGGTGACAGGGGGAGTGGTAGGCTACACCTTC. Translation: CASSLVTGGVVGYTF.